Below, one T cell receptor beta chain is given with its context. Its antigen is undetermined. This specimen comes from a study of shared clonotypes between healthy human individuals. Study results and caveats: Naive CD4 clonotypes were shared across a handful of donors at 4% to 5%.

The method was immunoSEQ multiplex PCR; TCRdb's version includes in-frame clones alone and lacks a portion of them. The profile shows approximately 340,000 clones, roughly 70% of them singletons. This TCR was sampled from a young man in good health. Sample: memory CD4+ T cells sorted from blood. This sample's subset: CD45RA-negative fraction.

The CDR3 sequence is CASSPAGAGKTQYF. CDR3 nucleotide sequence: TGTGCCAGCAGCCCCGCGGGGGCGGGGAAGACCCAGTACTTC. The chain is built from TRBV7-2 and TRBJ2-5, with a tentative D call TRBD2 (7 bases). Trimming left V 5 bases short and J 6 bases short, with 16 bases between. This CDR3 region has 14 residues. The germline gives CDR1 SGHTA, CDR2 FQGNSA.